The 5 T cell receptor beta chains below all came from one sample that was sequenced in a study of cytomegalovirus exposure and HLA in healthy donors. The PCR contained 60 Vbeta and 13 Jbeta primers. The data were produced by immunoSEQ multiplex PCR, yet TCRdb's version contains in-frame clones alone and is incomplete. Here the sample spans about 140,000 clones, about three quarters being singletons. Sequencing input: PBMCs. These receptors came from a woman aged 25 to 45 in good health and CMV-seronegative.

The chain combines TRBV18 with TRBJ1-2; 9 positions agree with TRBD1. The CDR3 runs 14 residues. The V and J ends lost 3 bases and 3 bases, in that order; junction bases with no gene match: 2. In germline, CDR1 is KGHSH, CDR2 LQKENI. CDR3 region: CASSPGQGHYGYTF. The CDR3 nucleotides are TGTGCCAGCTCACCGGGACAGGGCCACTATGGCTACACCTTC.

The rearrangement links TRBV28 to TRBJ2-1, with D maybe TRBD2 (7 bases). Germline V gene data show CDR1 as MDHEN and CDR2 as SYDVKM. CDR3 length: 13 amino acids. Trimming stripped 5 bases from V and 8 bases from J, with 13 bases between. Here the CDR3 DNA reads TGTGCCAGCAGTCTCCAGGGGAGGGATGAGCAGTTCTTC. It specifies CASSLQGRDEQFF.

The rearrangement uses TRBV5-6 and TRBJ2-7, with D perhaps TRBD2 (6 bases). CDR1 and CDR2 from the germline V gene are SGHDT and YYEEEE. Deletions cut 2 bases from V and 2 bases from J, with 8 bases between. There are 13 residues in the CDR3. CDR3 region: CASSFGGTYEQYV. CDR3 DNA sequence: TGTGCCAGCAGCTTCGGAGGGACCTACGAGCAGTACGTC.

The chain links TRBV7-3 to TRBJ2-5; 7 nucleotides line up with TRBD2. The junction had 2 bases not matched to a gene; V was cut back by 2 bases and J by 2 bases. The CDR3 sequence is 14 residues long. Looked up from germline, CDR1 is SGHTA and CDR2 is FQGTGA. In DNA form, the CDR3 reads TGTGCCAGCAGCTTAGCGGGAGTTCAAGAGACCCAGTACTTC. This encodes CASSLAGVQETQYF.

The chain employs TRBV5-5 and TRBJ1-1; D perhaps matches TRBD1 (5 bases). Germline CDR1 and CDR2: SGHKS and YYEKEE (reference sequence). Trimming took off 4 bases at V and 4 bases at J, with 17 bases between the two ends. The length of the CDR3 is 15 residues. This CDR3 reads CASSDERGGGTEAFF. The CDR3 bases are TGTGCCAGCAGCGATGAGCGGGGTGGGGGCACTGAAGCTTTCTTT.